This T cell receptor (beta chain) was recorded in a study of cytomegalovirus exposure and HLA in healthy donors. About this clone itself: Its matching antigen is unknown.

General study findings and limits: Several of the most significant clusters appeared linked to common viral pathogens, based on a later analysis. Earlier analysis found most TCR beta V segments productive about 90% or about 30% of the time.

The CDR3 is 15 amino acids. Germline loops: CDR1 SGHVS, CDR2 FNYEAQ. V lost 5 bases to trimming and J lost 4 bases; unmatched junction nucleotides: 9. 13 Jbeta primers and 60 Vbeta primers were used for the PCR. Only in-frame clones appear in the TCRdb table, and some are missing; sequencing was by immunoSEQ multiplex PCR. The top ten clones hold 1.2% of a sample with 75,000 to 100,000 clones, less than 70% of them seen once. The source is a female donor in good health and CMV-seronegative. Material for sequencing was PBMCs. The chain couples TRBV7-6 to TRBJ1-2, with 8 bases aligning to TRBD1. CDR3 sequence: CASSADRERPYGYTF. For the CDR3, the DNA is TGTGCCAGCAGCGCGGACAGGGAGAGACCCTATGGCTACACCTTC.